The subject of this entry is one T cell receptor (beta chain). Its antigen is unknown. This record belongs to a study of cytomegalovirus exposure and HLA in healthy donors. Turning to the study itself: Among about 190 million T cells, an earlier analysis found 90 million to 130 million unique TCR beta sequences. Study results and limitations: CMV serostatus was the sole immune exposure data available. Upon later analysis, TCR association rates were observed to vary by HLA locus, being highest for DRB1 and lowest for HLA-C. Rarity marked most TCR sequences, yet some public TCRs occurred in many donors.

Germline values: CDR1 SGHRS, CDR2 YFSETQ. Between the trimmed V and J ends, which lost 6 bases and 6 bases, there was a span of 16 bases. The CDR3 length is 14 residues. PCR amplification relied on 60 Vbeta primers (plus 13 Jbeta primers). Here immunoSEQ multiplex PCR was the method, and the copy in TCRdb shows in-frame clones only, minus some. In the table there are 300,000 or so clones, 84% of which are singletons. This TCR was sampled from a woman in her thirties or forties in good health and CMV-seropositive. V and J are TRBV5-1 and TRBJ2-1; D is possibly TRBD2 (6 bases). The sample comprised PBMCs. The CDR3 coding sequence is TGCGCCAGCACCATAGGGACTGGGATCAATGAGCAGTTCTTC. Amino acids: CASTIGTGINEQFF.